The 5 T cell receptor beta chains in this list originate from one sample, sequenced in a study of shared clonotypes between healthy human individuals. Assay used: immunoSEQ multiplex PCR; TCRdb lists only in-frame clones, some missing. Of around 2.5 million clones listed, 80% to 95% are singletons. Sample: naive CD4+ T cells from PBMCs. Subset here: CD45RA+ positively selected. These receptors came from a man between 18 and 29 years old in good health. Some clones in this sample may be carry-over from other donors' samples.

The CDR3 reads CASSDKAIQYF. DNA of the CDR3: TGTGCCAGCAGCGATAAAGCTATTCAGTACTTC. The gene calls are TRBV11-2 and TRBJ2-4; D gene uncertain. V was pared by 5 bases and J by 10 bases, with 9 bases between. Per germline, CDR1 SGHAT and CDR2 FQNNGV. This CDR3 region has 11 residues.

The J gene is TRBJ2-1, the V gene TRBV27, with 10 bases aligning to TRBD1. There are 12 residues in the CDR3. Germline CDR1 and CDR2: MNHEY and SMNVEV (reference sequence). V lost 2 bases to trimming and J lost 15 bases; unmatched junction nucleotides: 4. CDR3 DNA: TGTGCCAGCAGTTTAGAGGGACAGGGGCTGTTCTTC. Encoded protein: CASSLEGQGLFF.

CDR3 residues: CASSTPGQNYGYTF. Written as DNA, the CDR3 is TGTGCCAGCAGCACTCCGGGACAGAACTATGGCTACACCTTC. This chain links TRBV5-4 with TRBJ1-2, with TRBD1 matching over 7 bases. The junction had 5 bases not matched to a gene; V was cut back by 4 bases and J by 2 bases. Germline CDR1 and CDR2: SGHNT and YYREEE (reference sequence). The CDR3 covers 14 residues.

CDR3 nucleotides: TGTGCCAGCAGCTTATTTTCGGGGGGCGGGAATGGCTACACCTTC. It translates to CASSLFSGGGNGYTF. The chain employs TRBV5-6 and TRBJ1-2; TRBD1 might be the D (6 bases). Germline CDR1 reads SGHDT; CDR2 reads YYEEEE. This CDR3 region has 15 residues. V was trimmed by 2 bases and J by 6 bases, leaving 17 bases between them. The full variable domain, with the rest looked up from reference TRBV5-6 and TRBJ1-2, is DAGVTQSPTHLIKTRGQQVTLRCSPKSGHDTVSWYQQALGQGPQFIFQYYEEEERQRGNFPDRFSGHQFPNYSSELNVNALLLGDSALYLCASSLFSGGGNGYTFGSGTRLTVV.

This sequence joins TRBV6-6 and TRBJ1-5; no reliable D call. The ends were cut back, 6 bases at V and 3 bases at J, with 15 bases in the middle. The CDR3 length is 15 residues. CDR1 and CDR2 from the germline V gene are MNHNY and SVGAGI (reference sequence). DNA of the CDR3: TGTGCCAGCAGCCCGGTCGGCGCGGACAATCAGCCCCAGCATTTT. Its translation: CASSPVGADNQPQHF.